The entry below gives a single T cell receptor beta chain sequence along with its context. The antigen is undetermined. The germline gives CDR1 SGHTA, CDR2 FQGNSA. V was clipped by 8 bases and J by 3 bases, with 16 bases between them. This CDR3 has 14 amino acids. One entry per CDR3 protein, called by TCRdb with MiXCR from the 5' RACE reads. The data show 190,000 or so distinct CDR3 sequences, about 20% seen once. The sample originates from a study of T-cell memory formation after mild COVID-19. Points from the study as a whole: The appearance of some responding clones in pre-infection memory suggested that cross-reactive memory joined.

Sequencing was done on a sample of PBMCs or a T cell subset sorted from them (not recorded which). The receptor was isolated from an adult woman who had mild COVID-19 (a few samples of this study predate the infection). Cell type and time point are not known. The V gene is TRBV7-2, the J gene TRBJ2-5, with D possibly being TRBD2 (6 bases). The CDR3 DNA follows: TGTGCCAGCGGGATGACGGGACTCGAAGAGACCCAGTACTTC. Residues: CASGMTGLEETQYF.